The 22 T cell receptor beta chains given below trace back to one sample, sequenced in a study of T cells in localized non-small cell lung cancer. Profiled with immunoSEQ multiplex PCR; TCRdb holds only in-frame clones, not every one. The table shows some 64,000 clones, with more than 80% occurring only once. The specimen was PBMCs, collected before any cancer treatment. The receptor source for this set is a man between 35 and 75 years old with stage II lung adenocarcinoma.

V gene TRBV5-1 combines with J gene TRBJ2-5, with 12 bases fitting TRBD2. The CDR3 is 16 residues long. V trimming: 4 bases; J trimming: 4 bases; junction bases outside the gene matches: 8. Germline CDR1 is SGHRS and CDR2 is YFSETQ. CDR3 DNA: TGCGCCAGCAGCCGCGACGGACTAGCGGGAACAGAGACCCAGTACTTC. Protein: CASSRDGLAGTETQYF.

This chain uses TRBV27 with TRBJ2-3; TRBD1 agrees at 8 bases. The CDR3 totals 20 residues. Germline V gene sequence: CDR1 MNHEY, CDR2 SMNVEV (reference sequence). The V and J ends lost 5 bases and 0 bases, in that order; junction bases with no gene match: 19. CDR3 in DNA: TGTGCCAGCAGTCTCCGGGGGACAGGAAGCTATTTGGCCAGCACAGATACGCAGTATTTT. It encodes CASSLRGTGSYLASTDTQYF.

The rearrangement joins TRBV6-1 to TRBJ1-2, with D possibly being TRBD1 (5 bases). V was clipped by 4 bases and J by 7 bases, with 16 bases between them. This CDR3 is 14 amino acids long. The germline CDR1 and CDR2 sequences are MNHNS and SASEGT. CDR3 nucleotides: TGTGCCAGCAGTGGCGTAGGAGGGGTACTTGGCTACACCTTC. Protein product: CASSGVGGVLGYTF.

The CDR3 reads CATSKVRGAGTDTQYF. The CDR3 nucleotides read TGTGCCACCAGCAAGGTCCGCGGGGCGGGCACAGATACGCAGTATTTT. The gene calls are TRBV15 and TRBJ2-3; tentative D call: TRBD2 (6 bases). The CDR3 runs 16 residues. Germline V gives CDR1 LNHNV, CDR2 YYDKDF (reference sequence). V lost 4 bases and J 1 base, leaving 15 bases between the germline ends.

This chain uses TRBV18 with TRBJ2-3; D not resolved. Between the trimmed V and J ends, which lost 3 bases and 6 bases, there was a span of 7 bases. Germline lookup yields CDR1 KGHSH and CDR2 LQKENI. This CDR3 is 12 amino acids long. The CDR3 DNA is TGTGCCAGCTCACCTACCGAGGATACGCAGTATTTT. It specifies CASSPTEDTQYF. Filled out from reference TRBV18 and TRBJ2-3, the complete variable domain reads NAGVMQNPRHLVRRRGQEARLRCSPMKGHSHVYWYRQLPEEGLKFMVYLQKENIIDESGMPKERFSAEFPKEGPSILRIQQVVRGDSAAYFCASSPTEDTQYFGPGTRLTVL.

This clone was recorded only once. This chain joins TRBV30 and TRBJ2-1; tentatively, D is TRBD2 (6 bases). Trimming removed 2 bases at V and 8 bases at J, with 19 bases between. Germline CDR1 reads GTSNPN; CDR2 reads SVGIG (reference sequence). CDR3 size: 15 residues. The CDR3 DNA reads as TGTGCCTGGAGTTCCCTAAGACTAGTGGTGGATGAGCAGTTCTTC. Translation: CAWSSLRLVVDEQFF.

Only one count was recorded for this clone. CDR3 coding DNA: TGTGCCACCAGCAGAGCCCCGAGGGGGAGGGCCGAGAATGAGCAGTTCTTC. It encodes CATSRAPRGRAENEQFF. V usage is TRBV15 and J usage is TRBJ2-1; D may be TRBD2 (7 bases). V lost 1 base and J 7 bases, leaving 20 bases between the germline ends. In germline, CDR1 is LNHNV, CDR2 YYDKDF (reference sequence). The CDR3 is 17 amino acids.

This clone was counted a single time. This chain links TRBV6-5 with TRBJ1-3; D not certain. This CDR3 comprises 14 residues. Trimming cost V 0 bases and J 2 bases, with 5 bases left between them. Germline V gene lookup returns CDR1 MNHEY and CDR2 SVGAGI. CDR3 sequence: CASSYSGTGNTIYF. In DNA form, the CDR3 reads TGTGCCAGCAGTTACTCAGGAACTGGAAACACCATATATTTT.

This clone was observed a single time. The chain employs TRBV7-8 and TRBJ2-1, with 7 bases matching TRBD2. From germline, CDR1 is SGHVS and CDR2 FQNEAQ. CDR3 length: 17 residues. With 5 bases clipped from V and 2 bases from J, the junction kept 12 bases outside the gene matches. CDR3 sequence: CASSLPAGAGAYNEQFF. The CDR3 nucleotides are TGTGCCAGCAGCCTACCCGCCGGGGCGGGAGCCTACAATGAGCAGTTCTTC. Using reference TRBV7-8 and TRBJ2-1 for the parts outside the CDR3, the full variable domain is GAGVSQSPRYKVAKRGQDVALRCDPISGHVSLFWYQQALGQGPEFLTYFQNEAQLDKSGLPSDRFFAERPEGSVSTLKIQRTQQEDSAVYLCASSLPAGAGAYNEQFFGPGTRLTVL.

V is TRBV2 and J is TRBJ2-3; no clear D gene. The CDR3 spans 14 residues. Germline CDR1 reads SNHLY; CDR2 reads FYNNEI. V gave up 5 bases and J gave up 1 base, with 10 bases separating them. The CDR3 here is CASSLSDGTDTQYF. DNA of the CDR3: TGTGCCAGCAGTTTGTCGGACGGCACAGATACGCAGTATTTT.

V usage is TRBV7-9 and J usage is TRBJ2-6, with TRBD1 matching 8 bases. CDR3 length equals 17 residues. Germline V CDR1 and CDR2: SEHNR, FQNEAQ (reference sequence). With V trimmed by 1 base and J by 2 bases, 4 bases remained unmatched. In DNA form, the CDR3 reads TGTGCCAGCAGCTTAGGCAGGGGGCTTACTGGGGCCAACGTCCTGACTTTC. Translation: CASSLGRGLTGANVLTF. Full variable domain (remainder filled in from reference TRBV7-9 and TRBJ2-6): DTGVSQNPRHKITKRGQNVTFRCDPISEHNRLYWYRQTLGQGPEFLTYFQNEAQLEKSRLLSDRFSAERPKGSFSTLEIQRTEQGDSAMYLCASSLGRGLTGANVLTFGAGSRLTVL.

The V gene is TRBV30, the J gene TRBJ1-5; the D is unclear. Germline CDR1 GTSNPN, CDR2 SVGIG (reference sequence). The CDR3 runs to 14 residues. Trimming cost V 0 bases and J 4 bases, with 10 bases left between them. The CDR3 region has the DNA TGTGCCTGGAGTGTAAATACAGTAAATCAGCCCCAGCATTTT. It encodes CAWSVNTVNQPQHF.

J is TRBJ1-3 and V is TRBV13; D is unresolved. Germline CDR1 is PRHDT and CDR2 is FYEKMQ (reference sequence). The CDR3 covers 14 residues. The ends were cut back, 1 base at V and 4 bases at J, with 8 bases in the middle. This chain's CDR3 is CASSLEGVGNTIYF. CDR3 in DNA: TGTGCCAGCAGCTTAGAGGGCGTCGGAAACACCATATATTTT.

V and J are TRBV7-6 and TRBJ2-5; D is ambiguous. Trimming left V 4 bases short and J 1 base short, with 4 bases between. CDR1 and CDR2 (germline): SGHVS, FNYEAQ. This CDR3 spans 12 amino acids. This chain's CDR3 is CASSWGQETQYF. CDR3 sequence (DNA): TGTGCCAGCAGCTGGGGCCAAGAGACCCAGTACTTC. Combining the CDR3 with reference TRBV7-6 and TRBJ2-5 gives the whole variable domain GAGVSQSPRYKVTKRGQDVALRCDPISGHVSLYWYRQALGQGPEFLTYFNYEAQQDKSGLPNDRFSAERPEGSISTLTIQRTEQRDSAMYRCASSWGQETQYFGPGTRLLVL.

The chain employs TRBV5-6 and TRBJ2-3; 9 positions agree with TRBD2. The V gene end was trimmed by 4 bases and the J gene end by 3 bases; junction bases not matched to a gene: 12. The CDR3 extends over 17 amino acids. Germline V gene data show CDR1 as SGHDT and CDR2 as YYEEEE. The DNA for the CDR3 is TGTGCCAGCAGCCTTTCCGCGGGAGGGGTCCAGACAGATACGCAGTATTTT. Translated: CASSLSAGGVQTDTQYF.

This chain joins TRBV18 and TRBJ1-2; TRBD1 might be the D (5 bases). The CDR3 extends over 19 amino acids. V was cut by 3 bases and J by 5 bases, with 28 bases left in between. CDR1 and CDR2 (germline): KGHSH, LQKENI. The DNA of the CDR3 is TGTGCCAGCTCACCCACGAGGGGTAGCGATCTCGGAGGGTCTTATGGCTACACCTTC. It translates to CASSPTRGSDLGGSYGYTF.

This clone was found once. The chain is built from TRBV5-4 and TRBJ2-7, with 10 bases matching TRBD2. Unmatched junction bases numbered 10, after V lost 5 bases and J lost 5 bases. Germline V gene data show CDR1 as SGHNT and CDR2 as YYREEE (reference sequence). This CDR3 has 15 residues. Written as DNA, the CDR3 is TGTGCCAGCAGGGCCGGCCTAGCGGGAGTAAACGAGCAGTACTTC. Its protein is CASRAGLAGVNEQYF.

V gene TRBV25-1 combines with J gene TRBJ2-6; TRBD2 matches 7 bases. This CDR3 has 16 residues. Per germline, CDR1 MGHDK and CDR2 SYGVNS. After removal of 5 bases from V and 1 base from J, the junction contained 5 bases not matched to a gene. CDR3 bases: TGTGCCAGCAGTTTTGCGGGAGCATCTGGGGCCAACGTCCTGACTTTC. This translates into CASSFAGASGANVLTF.

This clone has just one count. This chain links TRBV11-3 with TRBJ2-1, with D perhaps TRBD1 (6 bases). The germline V and J ends were trimmed by 3 bases and 3 bases, with 6 bases remaining between them. This CDR3 has 13 residues. Germline values: CDR1 SGHNT, CDR2 YENEEA. The CDR3 loop is CASSLDSYNEQFF. The CDR3 region has the DNA TGTGCCAGCAGCTTGGACAGCTACAATGAGCAGTTCTTC.

The chain links TRBV19 to TRBJ1-1; 7 bases line up with TRBD1. Germline values: CDR1 LNHDA, CDR2 SQIVND (reference sequence). This CDR3 comprises 13 residues. The ends lost 4 bases at V and 3 bases at J; junction bases unmatched: 2. This CDR3 is CASSRDSYTEAFF. The CDR3 DNA follows: TGTGCCAGTAGTAGGGACAGCTACACTGAAGCTTTCTTT. The whole variable domain, remainder taken from reference TRBV19 and TRBJ1-1, is DGGITQSPKYLFRKEGQNVTLSCEQNLNHDAMYWYRQDPGQGLRLIYYSQIVNDFQKGDIAEGYSVSREKKESFPLTVTSAQKNPTAFYLCASSRDSYTEAFFGQGTRLTVV.

V and J are TRBV7-2 and TRBJ1-1; possibly TRBD1 for D (5 bases). There are 14 residues in the CDR3. The V gene lost 1 base and the J gene lost 8 bases, with 14 bases spanning the gap. Germline V CDR1 and CDR2: SGHTA, FQGNSA. The CDR3 DNA sequence: TGTGCCAGCAGCTTAGATAACAGGCCCTGGGAAGCTTTCTTT. Translating gives CASSLDNRPWEAFF.

V gene TRBV11-2 combines with J gene TRBJ2-3; 8 bases are shared with TRBD2. From germline, CDR1 is SGHAT and CDR2 FQNNGV. The CDR3 runs to 13 residues. J lost 10 bases, V lost 1 base, and 4 bases had no gene match. For the CDR3, the DNA is TGTGCCAGCAGCTTAGCGGGAGGGAAGGCGCAGTATTTT. Translating gives CASSLAGGKAQYF.